This TCR beta chain derives from a study of T cell repertoires in cytomegalovirus infection (dated by TCRdb to about 2019). Study-level background: Because public TCR beta signatures pointed to carriage of CMV infection together with the matching HLA type, the HLA type of each donor mattered for the analysis.

Sequenced on an Illumina HiSeq 1500. In-frame beta chains were kept once TCRdb had trimmed the public reads at Q25 with fastp and called clones with MiXCR. Every distinct CDR3 protein forms one entry, paired with its most common genes and DNA. Across this sample there are about 190,000 distinct CDR3 sequences, with 8% to 10% seen only once. The top ten clones comprise roughly 5.1% of the sample. Including the terminal cysteine and phenylalanine, the CDR3 comprises 15 residues. Just the 45-base CDR3 DNA is kept, in frame starting at base 1. V loses 4 bases at its end and J loses 6 bases; junction bases beyond the gene matches: 4. CDR1 SGHNT and CDR2 YYREEE were looked up in the germline V gene (reference sequence). Overall results and qualifications from the work: In both this cohort and an independent cohort of over 350 donors, the cumulative frequency of public TCR beta family members distinguished carriers of CMV infection plus the relevant HLA type. The ex vivo response was dominated by HLA-C-restricted CMV-specific TCR beta clonotypes, which also provided the single most frequent clonotype in two of eight donors.

In the case of this clonotype: Its antigen remains unidentified. One base away there is no much larger clone; base qualities are not given.

The clonotype comes from a human donor in good health (CMV status not recorded). Some clones in this sample may be carry-over from other donors' samples. The chain is assembled from TRBV5-4 and TRBJ2-2, with 12 central nucleotides matching TRBD2. The sequencing input was PBMCs. The nucleotide sequence is given as TGTGCCAGCAGCACTGGACTAGCGGGACCCGGGGAGCTGTTTTTT. Its protein is CASSTGLAGPGELFF.